This TCR beta chain was obtained from a study of graft-versus-host responses after intestinal transplantation. Across the whole study: Transplants given to recipients were multivisceral, liver-intestinal, or isolated intestinal. Recipients uniformly received anti-thymocyte globulin induction, followed by tacrolimus and steroids for about 3 years.

Clones were sequenced by immunoSEQ multiplex PCR, and TCRdb holds only the in-frame ones, with some missing. The repertoire holds 35,000 to 50,000 clones, with about 95% as singletons. The study's findings and limits: Early post-transplant HvG declines were associated with peak circulating GvH clone levels. Among recipient marrow samples, GvH clones were found; some appeared first in ileum or blood.

Concerning this clone: The antigen is unknown.

Germline V CDR1 and CDR2: PRHDT, FYEKMQ (reference sequence). The CDR3 consists of 17 residues. With 2 bases clipped from V and 1 base from J, the junction kept 9 bases outside the gene matches. This material consisted of unstimulated CD8+ T cells sorted from spleen or lymph node cells, taken before transplant. The TCR sequence derives from a human donor who was the organ donor for an intestinal transplant. The chain recombines TRBV13 with TRBJ2-7, with TRBD2 matching over 9 bases. The CDR3 here is CASSLFSAGGFSYEQYF. The CDR3 DNA is TGTGCCAGCAGCTTATTTTCGGCGGGGGGGTTTTCCTACGAGCAGTACTTC.